Listed below are T cell receptor beta chains from one sample, sequenced in a study of blood T cell repertoires in COVID-19. Measured with immunoSEQ multiplex PCR; TCRdb has only the in-frame clones, and not every one. This sample carries 70,000 or so clones, roughly 80% of them seen once, and the ten largest clones take around 13%. Material for sequencing was peripheral blood. These receptor sequences come from a man aged 50 to 59 with COVID-19, enrolled during active disease. CDR3s include the opening cysteine and the closing phenylalanine or tryptophan. A D gene is named only where the DNA matches it firmly. Clone size is stated in some rows and not others, as once, few, many or a class when expanded.

v_call: TRBV7-2; d_call: NA; clone_size: NA; j_call: TRBJ2-7; cdr3_nt: TGTGCCAGCAGCTCTCGGGCGGTCTTAACCGGGACTGGCGAGCAGTACTTC; cdr3_aa: CASSSRAVLTGTGEQYF
v_call: TRBV6-2/TRBV6-3; d_call: NA; clone_size: NA; j_call: TRBJ1-1; cdr3_nt: TGTGCCAGCAGTTACAAGCAGGGCGTAGGGGACACTGAAGCTTTCTTT; cdr3_aa: CASSYKQGVGDTEAFF
v_call: TRBV5-1; d_call: NA; clone_size: NA; j_call: TRBJ1-2; cdr3_nt: TGCGCCAGCAGCTTGGGCGCCGGCGAGGGTGGCTACACCTTC; cdr3_aa: CASSLGAGEGGYTF
v_call: TRBV27; d_call: NA; clone_size: NA; j_call: TRBJ2-5; cdr3_nt: TGTGCCAGCAGTTTATCCCGAGGCCCCCGGGAGACCCAGTACTTC; cdr3_aa: CASSLSRGPRETQYF
v_call: TRBV19; d_call: NA; clone_size: NA; j_call: TRBJ2-5; cdr3_nt: TGTGCCAGTAGCGACGACAGGGCCGGGGGGACCCAGTACTTC; cdr3_aa: CASSDDRAGGTQYF
v_call: TRBV3-1/TRBV3-2; d_call: NA; clone_size: NA; j_call: TRBJ2-5; cdr3_nt: TGTGCCAGCAGCCCGGAAACTAGCTTCCAAGAGACCCAGTACTTC; cdr3_aa: CASSPETSFQETQYF
v_call: TRBV9; d_call: TRBD2; clone_size: NA; j_call: TRBJ2-1; cdr3_nt: TGTGCCAGCAGCCGGGGAGGGCTAGCGGGAGTAGTCAATGAGCAGTTCTTC; cdr3_aa: CASSRGGLAGVVNEQFF
v_call: TRBV7-6; d_call: TRBD1; clone_size: NA; j_call: TRBJ2-2; cdr3_nt: TGTGCCAGCAGCCAAAGCGGAGGGACAGGACCTCCCCGGGACGGGGAGCTGTTTTTT; cdr3_aa: CASSQSGGTGPPRDGELFF
v_call: TRBV18; d_call: NA; clone_size: NA; j_call: TRBJ2-3; cdr3_nt: TGTGCCAGCTCACCGTTCGGGGAGACAGATACGCAGTATTTT; cdr3_aa: CASSPFGETDTQYF
v_call: TRBV3-1/TRBV3-2; d_call: NA; clone_size: NA; j_call: TRBJ1-1; cdr3_nt: TGTGCCAGCAGCCACCGGGGAGCTGAAGCTTTCTTT; cdr3_aa: CASSHRGAEAFF
v_call: TRBV6-2/TRBV6-3; d_call: TRBD2; clone_size: NA; j_call: TRBJ2-7; cdr3_nt: TGTGCCAGCAGTTCCCCACCGGGACTAGCGGGAGGGAACTCCTACGAGCAGTACTTC; cdr3_aa: CASSSPPGLAGGNSYEQYF
v_call: TRBV10-3; d_call: TRBD2; clone_size: NA; j_call: TRBJ2-1; cdr3_nt: TGTGCCATCAAAACCGGGACTAGCGGGAACAATGAGCAGTTCTTC; cdr3_aa: CAIKTGTSGNNEQFF
v_call: TRBV19; d_call: NA; clone_size: NA; j_call: TRBJ2-7; cdr3_nt: TGTGCCAGTACTCCTGGAGGGTTGGGGGAGCAGTACTTC; cdr3_aa: CASTPGGLGEQYF
v_call: TRBV21-1; d_call: NA; clone_size: NA; j_call: TRBJ2-7; cdr3_nt: TGTGCCAGCGGCAAGGTGCGGGACCGGCTCTACGAGCAGTACTTC; cdr3_aa: CASGKVRDRLYEQYF
v_call: TRBV9; d_call: TRBD1; clone_size: NA; j_call: TRBJ2-2; cdr3_nt: TGTGCCAGCAGCGTCGGACAGGGCCACACCGGGGAGCTGTTTTTT; cdr3_aa: CASSVGQGHTGELFF
v_call: TRBV5-4; d_call: NA; clone_size: NA; j_call: TRBJ1-1; cdr3_nt: TGTGCCAGCAGCTCGACAGGGAACACTGAAGCTTTCTTT; cdr3_aa: CASSSTGNTEAFF
v_call: TRBV5-5; d_call: TRBD2; clone_size: NA; j_call: TRBJ2-1; cdr3_nt: TGTGCCAGCAGTCAATTCACGGGCGGGAGTTTACCCTACAATGAGCAGTTCTTC; cdr3_aa: CASSQFTGGSLPYNEQFF
v_call: TRBV18; d_call: TRBD2; clone_size: NA; j_call: TRBJ2-1; cdr3_nt: TGTGCCAGCTCAATCGTAGCGGGAGGGTACAATGAGCAGTTCTTC; cdr3_aa: CASSIVAGGYNEQFF
v_call: TRBV19; d_call: TRBD1; clone_size: NA; j_call: TRBJ2-2; cdr3_nt: TGTGCCAGTAGTATGCTCCGCCGACAGGGTCCCGGGGAGCTGTTTTTT; cdr3_aa: CASSMLRRQGPGELFF
v_call: TRBV2; d_call: NA; clone_size: NA; j_call: TRBJ1-1; cdr3_nt: TGTGCCAGCAGGGTTCTCAGGGATGCTGAAGCTTTCTTT; cdr3_aa: CASRVLRDAEAFF
v_call: TRBV5-4; d_call: TRBD2; clone_size: NA; j_call: TRBJ2-5; cdr3_nt: TGTGCCAGCAGCGAGGGACTAGCCCTTCAAGAGACCCAGTACTTC; cdr3_aa: CASSEGLALQETQYF
v_call: TRBV13; d_call: NA; clone_size: NA; j_call: TRBJ2-1; cdr3_nt: TGTGCCAGCAGAATAACCGGGGGATCCTACAATGAGCAGTTCTTC; cdr3_aa: CASRITGGSYNEQFF
v_call: TRBV2; d_call: NA; clone_size: few; j_call: TRBJ2-7; cdr3_nt: TGTGCCAGCGGGGGGGCCCTGGGCTACGAGCAGTACTTC; cdr3_aa: CASGGALGYEQYF
v_call: TRBV5-8; d_call: NA; clone_size: NA; j_call: TRBJ2-5; cdr3_nt: TGTGCCAGCAGCAGGGAGGGGGTGAGGGCCCAGTACTTC; cdr3_aa: CASSREGVRAQYF
v_call: TRBV20-1; d_call: NA; clone_size: NA; j_call: TRBJ1-2; cdr3_nt: TGCAGTGCTAGTCCACAGGCGAACTATGGCTACACCTTC; cdr3_aa: CSASPQANYGYTF
v_call: TRBV14; d_call: TRBD1; clone_size: NA; j_call: TRBJ2-2; cdr3_nt: TGTGCCAGCAGCCAACAGGGGGTCGGAACCGGGGAGCTGTTTTTT; cdr3_aa: CASSQQGVGTGELFF
v_call: TRBV13; d_call: TRBD2; clone_size: many; j_call: TRBJ2-7; cdr3_nt: TGTGCCAGCAGCGCCAGACTAGCGGGAGGTGGCTACGAGCAGTACTTC; cdr3_aa: CASSARLAGGGYEQYF
v_call: TRBV19; d_call: NA; clone_size: few; j_call: TRBJ2-3; cdr3_nt: TGTGCCAGTAATGAGGGAACGGCTACGCAGTATTTT; cdr3_aa: CASNEGTATQYF
v_call: TRBV24-1; d_call: NA; clone_size: once; j_call: TRBJ1-2; cdr3_nt: TGTGCCACCAGTGATTCACGGGACATTGGCTACACCTTC; cdr3_aa: CATSDSRDIGYTF
v_call: TRBV28; d_call: TRBD2; clone_size: NA; j_call: TRBJ2-7; cdr3_nt: TGTGCCAGCAGTTCAGCGGCTAGCGGGACCTGGGTGTCCTACGAGCAGTACTTC; cdr3_aa: CASSSAASGTWVSYEQYF
v_call: TRBV5-4; d_call: NA; clone_size: NA; j_call: TRBJ2-1; cdr3_nt: TGTGCCAGCAGCTTGTGGAGCGGTCGAGATGAGCAGTTCTTC; cdr3_aa: CASSLWSGRDEQFF
v_call: TRBV19; d_call: TRBD2; clone_size: NA; j_call: TRBJ2-7; cdr3_nt: TGTGCCAGTAGTATGGGACTAGCGGGAGGCGAGCAGTACTTC; cdr3_aa: CASSMGLAGGEQYF
v_call: TRBV24-1; d_call: NA; clone_size: NA; j_call: TRBJ1-1; cdr3_nt: TGTGCCACCAGTGATGGCAGGGAAGCTTTCTTT; cdr3_aa: CATSDGREAFF
v_call: TRBV28; d_call: NA; clone_size: NA; j_call: TRBJ2-5; cdr3_nt: TGTGCCAGCAGTTTGACTGTCGGAGCAAGGGAGACCCAGTACTTC; cdr3_aa: CASSLTVGARETQYF
v_call: TRBV20-1; d_call: NA; clone_size: NA; j_call: TRBJ1-2; cdr3_nt: TGCAGTGCTCGTGGAGGAGTTACTAACTATGGCTACACCTTC; cdr3_aa: CSARGGVTNYGYTF
v_call: TRBV13; d_call: TRBD1; clone_size: NA; j_call: TRBJ1-5; cdr3_nt: TGTGCCAGCAGCCTTAGCCCCTCGACAGGGTTACGGGAAGACAATCAGCCCCAGCATTTT; cdr3_aa: CASSLSPSTGLREDNQPQHF
v_call: TRBV5-1; d_call: TRBD1; clone_size: NA; j_call: TRBJ2-3; cdr3_nt: TGCGCCAGCCGGGACAGAAGCACAGATACGCAGTATTTT; cdr3_aa: CASRDRSTDTQYF
v_call: TRBV7-8; d_call: NA; clone_size: NA; j_call: TRBJ2-3; cdr3_nt: TGTGCCAGCAGCTTAGGAAGAACGAGGGATGGGACTGCGAATACTAGCACAGATACGCAGTATTTT; cdr3_aa: CASSLGRTRDGTANTSTDTQYF
v_call: TRBV29-1; d_call: NA; clone_size: NA; j_call: TRBJ1-1; cdr3_nt: TGCAGCGTTAGCGGGGTGCGCCTGGACACTGAAGCTTTCTTT; cdr3_aa: CSVSGVRLDTEAFF
v_call: TRBV3-1/TRBV3-2; d_call: NA; clone_size: once; j_call: TRBJ1-2; cdr3_nt: TGTGCCAGCAGCCAAATCCCTCTCTATGGCTACACCTTC; cdr3_aa: CASSQIPLYGYTF
v_call: TRBV19; d_call: TRBD1; clone_size: NA; j_call: TRBJ1-2; cdr3_nt: TGTGTCTCGGGGGACAGGATCTATGGCTACACCTTC; cdr3_aa: CVSGDRIYGYTF
v_call: TRBV7-8; d_call: NA; clone_size: NA; j_call: TRBJ2-7; cdr3_nt: TGTGCCAGCACCACAGGACCCTCGACTTACGAGCAGTACTTC; cdr3_aa: CASTTGPSTYEQYF
v_call: TRBV6-5; d_call: TRBD2; clone_size: NA; j_call: TRBJ2-5; cdr3_nt: TGTGCCAGCAGCAGGGTTGGGCGGGAGCAAGAGACCCAGTACTTC; cdr3_aa: CASSRVGREQETQYF
v_call: TRBV6-2/TRBV6-3; d_call: TRBD2; clone_size: NA; j_call: TRBJ2-1; cdr3_nt: TGTGCCAGCGGCCGGACTAGCGGGAGCTACAATGAGCAGTTCTTC; cdr3_aa: CASGRTSGSYNEQFF
v_call: TRBV7-8; d_call: NA; clone_size: NA; j_call: TRBJ1-1; cdr3_nt: TGTGCCAGCAGCTTAGTGCGGGTGAACACTGAAGCTTTCTTT; cdr3_aa: CASSLVRVNTEAFF
v_call: TRBV19; d_call: TRBD1; clone_size: NA; j_call: TRBJ1-5; cdr3_nt: TGTGCCAGTAGTATACGGGACAGGGGGGATCAGCCCCAGCATTTT; cdr3_aa: CASSIRDRGDQPQHF
v_call: TRBV5-4; d_call: TRBD2; clone_size: NA; j_call: TRBJ2-1; cdr3_nt: TGTGCCAGCAGTCGAGCCAGGGGGCGCGGGACTAGCGGTACCTACAATGAGCAGTTCTTC; cdr3_aa: CASSRARGRGTSGTYNEQFF
v_call: TRBV6-5; d_call: NA; clone_size: once; j_call: TRBJ2-1; cdr3_nt: TGTGCCAGCAGTTACTCAAGGTTGGGGGGAGAAAATGAGCAGTTCTTC; cdr3_aa: CASSYSRLGGENEQFF
v_call: TRBV6-1; d_call: NA; clone_size: once; j_call: TRBJ1-5; cdr3_nt: TGTGCCAGCAGTGAAGCCGGTCAGCCCCAGCATTTT; cdr3_aa: CASSEAGQPQHF
v_call: TRBV19; d_call: NA; clone_size: NA; j_call: TRBJ1-5; cdr3_nt: TGTGCCAGCTTGGGACTTCGGGGCAATCAGCCCCAGCATTTT; cdr3_aa: CASLGLRGNQPQHF
v_call: TRBV27; d_call: TRBD2; clone_size: once; j_call: TRBJ2-7; cdr3_nt: TGTGCCAGCAGTAACTCAGCCGGGACTAGCGGGAGCTACGAGCAGTACTTC; cdr3_aa: CASSNSAGTSGSYEQYF
v_call: TRBV19; d_call: NA; clone_size: NA; j_call: TRBJ1-4; cdr3_nt: TGTGCCAGTAGTATCGACTCAGGGTTACTGTTTTTT; cdr3_aa: CASSIDSGLLFF
v_call: TRBV14; d_call: NA; clone_size: NA; j_call: TRBJ1-1; cdr3_nt: TGTGCCAGCAGCCAAGATCGGGCAGGGACTGAAGCTTTCTTT; cdr3_aa: CASSQDRAGTEAFF
v_call: TRBV27; d_call: TRBD1; clone_size: NA; j_call: TRBJ2-7; cdr3_nt: TGTGCCAGCAGTTCAATACCCGGGACAGGGGGGGACGAGCAGTACTTC; cdr3_aa: CASSSIPGTGGDEQYF
v_call: TRBV5-1; d_call: NA; clone_size: NA; j_call: TRBJ1-6; cdr3_nt: TGCGCCAGCAACCAGGGCGGGGGTTCACCCCTCCACTTT; cdr3_aa: CASNQGGGSPLHF